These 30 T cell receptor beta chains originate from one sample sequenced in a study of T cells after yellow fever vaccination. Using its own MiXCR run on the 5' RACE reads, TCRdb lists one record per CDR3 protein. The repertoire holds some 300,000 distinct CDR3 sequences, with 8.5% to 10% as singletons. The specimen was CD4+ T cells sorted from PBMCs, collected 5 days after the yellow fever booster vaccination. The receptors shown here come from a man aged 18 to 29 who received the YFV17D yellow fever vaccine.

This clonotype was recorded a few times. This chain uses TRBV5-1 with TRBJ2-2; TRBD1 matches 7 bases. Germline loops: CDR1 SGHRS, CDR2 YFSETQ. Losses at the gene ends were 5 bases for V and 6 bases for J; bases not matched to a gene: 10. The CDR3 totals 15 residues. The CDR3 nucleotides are TGCGCCAGCAGTTTGCCGGACAGGTGGGCCGGGGAGCTGTTTTTT. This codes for CASSLPDRWAGELFF.

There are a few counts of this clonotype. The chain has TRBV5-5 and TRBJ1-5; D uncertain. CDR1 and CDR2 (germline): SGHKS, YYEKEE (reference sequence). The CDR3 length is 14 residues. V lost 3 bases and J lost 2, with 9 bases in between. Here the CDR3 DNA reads TGTGCCAGCAGCTCCAGGATGGGCAATCAGCCCCAGCATTTT. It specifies CASSSRMGNQPQHF.

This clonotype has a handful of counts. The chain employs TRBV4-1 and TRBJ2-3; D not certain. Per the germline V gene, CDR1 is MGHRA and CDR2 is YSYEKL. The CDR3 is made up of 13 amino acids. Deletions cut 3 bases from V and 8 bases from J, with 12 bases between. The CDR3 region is CASSQLGGGTQYF. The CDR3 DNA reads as TGCGCCAGCAGCCAGCTGGGTGGCGGTACGCAGTATTTT.

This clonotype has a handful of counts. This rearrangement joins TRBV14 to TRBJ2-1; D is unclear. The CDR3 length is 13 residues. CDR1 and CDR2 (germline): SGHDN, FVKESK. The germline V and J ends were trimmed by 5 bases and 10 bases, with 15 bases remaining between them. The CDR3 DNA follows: TGTGCCAGCAGCTTTACCCTCGCGCCCGAGCAGTTCTTC. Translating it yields CASSFTLAPEQFF.

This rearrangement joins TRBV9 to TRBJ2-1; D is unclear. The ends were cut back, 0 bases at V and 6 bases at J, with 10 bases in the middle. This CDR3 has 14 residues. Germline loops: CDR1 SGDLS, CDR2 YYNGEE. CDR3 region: CASSVVVDANEQFF. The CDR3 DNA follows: TGTGCCAGCAGCGTAGTAGTCGATGCCAATGAGCAGTTCTTC.

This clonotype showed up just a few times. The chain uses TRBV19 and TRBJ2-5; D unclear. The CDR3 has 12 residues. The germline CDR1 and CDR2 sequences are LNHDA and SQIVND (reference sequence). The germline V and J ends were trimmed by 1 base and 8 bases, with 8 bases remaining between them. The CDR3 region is CASSIVKGTQYF. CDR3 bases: TGTGCCAGTAGTATAGTAAAGGGCACCCAGTACTTC.

The CDR3, as DNA: TGTGCCAGCAGCTTGTCACAGGGGGCGTTGGCTGAAGCTTTCTTT. This gives the protein CASSLSQGALAEAFF. The chain recombines TRBV7-2 with TRBJ1-1, with TRBD1 matching 9 bases. Trimming removed 3 bases from V and 6 bases from J; junction bases left unmatched: 8. The CDR3 runs 15 residues. In germline, CDR1 is SGHTA, CDR2 FQGNSA.

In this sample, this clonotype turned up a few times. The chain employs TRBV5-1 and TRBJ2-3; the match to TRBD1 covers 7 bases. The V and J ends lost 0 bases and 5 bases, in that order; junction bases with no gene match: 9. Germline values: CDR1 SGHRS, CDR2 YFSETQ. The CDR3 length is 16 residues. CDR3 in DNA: TGCGCCAGCAGCTTGGTAGGGCCGGGACAGCTAGATACGCAGTATTTT. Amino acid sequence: CASSLVGPGQLDTQYF.

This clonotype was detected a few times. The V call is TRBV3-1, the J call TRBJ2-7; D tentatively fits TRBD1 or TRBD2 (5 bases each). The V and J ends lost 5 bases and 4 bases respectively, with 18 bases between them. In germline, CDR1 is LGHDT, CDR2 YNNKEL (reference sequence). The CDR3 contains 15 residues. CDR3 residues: CASSYARTGPYEQYF. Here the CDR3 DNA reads TGTGCCAGCAGCTATGCCCGGACGGGGCCTTACGAGCAGTACTTC.

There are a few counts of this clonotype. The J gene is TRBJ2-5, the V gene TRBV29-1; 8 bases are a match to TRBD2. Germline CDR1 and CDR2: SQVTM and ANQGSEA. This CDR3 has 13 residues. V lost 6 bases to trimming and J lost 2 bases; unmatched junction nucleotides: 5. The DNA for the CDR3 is TGCAGCGTCCCAGCGGGGGTTCAAGAGACCCAGTACTTC. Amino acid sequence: CSVPAGVQETQYF.

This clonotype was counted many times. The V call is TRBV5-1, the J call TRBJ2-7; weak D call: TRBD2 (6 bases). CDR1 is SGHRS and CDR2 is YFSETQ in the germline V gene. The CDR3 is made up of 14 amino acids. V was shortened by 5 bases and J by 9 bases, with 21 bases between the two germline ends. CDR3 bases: TGCGCCAGCAGGAAAGACACGGAGGGCATATGGCAGTACTTC. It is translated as CASRKDTEGIWQYF.

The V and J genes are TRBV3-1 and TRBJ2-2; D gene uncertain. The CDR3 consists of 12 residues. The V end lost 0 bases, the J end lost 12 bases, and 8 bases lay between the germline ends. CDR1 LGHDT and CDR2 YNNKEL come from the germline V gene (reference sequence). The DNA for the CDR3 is TGTGCCAGCAGCCAAGACGGCCTCAAGCTGTTTTTT. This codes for CASSQDGLKLFF. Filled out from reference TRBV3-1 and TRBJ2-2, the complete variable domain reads DTAVSQTPKYLVTQMGNDKSIKCEQNLGHDTMYWYKQDSKKFLKIMFSYNNKELIINETVPNRFSPKSPDKAHLNLHINSLELGDSAVYFCASSQDGLKLFFGEGSRLTVL.

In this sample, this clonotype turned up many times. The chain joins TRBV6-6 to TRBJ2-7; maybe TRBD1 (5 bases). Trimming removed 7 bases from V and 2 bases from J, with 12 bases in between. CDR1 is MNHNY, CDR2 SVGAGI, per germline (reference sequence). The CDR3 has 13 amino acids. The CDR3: CASMGQRPYEQYV. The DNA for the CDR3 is TGTGCCAGCATGGGGCAGAGACCCTACGAGCAGTACGTC.

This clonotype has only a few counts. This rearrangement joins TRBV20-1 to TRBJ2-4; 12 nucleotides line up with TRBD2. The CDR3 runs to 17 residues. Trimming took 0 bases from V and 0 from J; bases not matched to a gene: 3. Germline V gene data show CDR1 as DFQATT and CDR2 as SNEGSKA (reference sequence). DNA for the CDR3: TGCAGTGCTAGAGATCTAGCGGGGGGGGAAGCCAAAAACATTCAGTACTTC. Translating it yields CSARDLAGGEAKNIQYF.

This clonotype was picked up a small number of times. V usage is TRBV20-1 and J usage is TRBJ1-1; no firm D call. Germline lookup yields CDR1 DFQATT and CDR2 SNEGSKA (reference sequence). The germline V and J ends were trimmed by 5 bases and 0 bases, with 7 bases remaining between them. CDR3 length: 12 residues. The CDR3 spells CSALGMNTEAFF. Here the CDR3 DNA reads TGCAGTGCTCTGGGAATGAACACTGAAGCTTTCTTT.

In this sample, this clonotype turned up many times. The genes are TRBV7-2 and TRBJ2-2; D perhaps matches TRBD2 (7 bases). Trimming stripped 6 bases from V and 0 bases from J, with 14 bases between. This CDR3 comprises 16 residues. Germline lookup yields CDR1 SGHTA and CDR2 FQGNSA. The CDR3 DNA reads TGTGCCAGCAGGATCCCGGGGGGCTCGAACACCGGGGAGCTGTTTTTT. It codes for CASRIPGGSNTGELFF.

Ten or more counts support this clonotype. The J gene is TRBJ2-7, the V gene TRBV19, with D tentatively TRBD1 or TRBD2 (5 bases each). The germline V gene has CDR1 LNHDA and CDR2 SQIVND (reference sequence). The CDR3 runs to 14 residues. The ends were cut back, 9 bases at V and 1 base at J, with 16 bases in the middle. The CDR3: CARPGPNYSYEQYF. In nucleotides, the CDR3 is TGTGCCAGGCCGGGACCCAACTATTCCTACGAGCAGTACTTC.

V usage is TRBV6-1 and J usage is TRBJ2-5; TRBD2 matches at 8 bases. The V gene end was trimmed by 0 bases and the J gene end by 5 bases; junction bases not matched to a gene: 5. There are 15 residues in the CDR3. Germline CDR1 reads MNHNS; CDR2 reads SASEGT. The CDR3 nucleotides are TGTGCCAGCAGTGAAGCGCCCGGGGGGGCCGAGACCCAGTACTTC. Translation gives CASSEAPGGAETQYF.

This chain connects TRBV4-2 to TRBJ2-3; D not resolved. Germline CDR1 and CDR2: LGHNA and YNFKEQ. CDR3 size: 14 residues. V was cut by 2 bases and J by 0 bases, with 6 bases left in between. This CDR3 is CASSQTTSTDTQYF. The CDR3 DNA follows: TGTGCCAGCAGCCAAACCACTAGCACAGATACGCAGTATTTT.

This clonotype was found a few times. The DNA of the CDR3 is TGTGCCAGCAGCTGGCGGAACTCCTACAATGAGCAGTTCTTC. Encoded protein: CASSWRNSYNEQFF. V usage is TRBV11-2 and J usage is TRBJ2-1; D gene uncertain. The CDR3 is 14 residues long. Germline loops: CDR1 SGHAT, CDR2 FQNNGV. V lost 4 bases to trimming and J lost 0 bases, with 7 bases between them. Full variable domain (remainder filled in from reference TRBV11-2 and TRBJ2-1): EAGVAQSPRYKIIEKRQSVAFWCNPISGHATLYWYQQILGQGPKLLIQFQNNGVVDDSQLPKDRFSAERLKGVDSTLKIQPAKLEDSAVYLCASSWRNSYNEQFFGPGTRLTVL.

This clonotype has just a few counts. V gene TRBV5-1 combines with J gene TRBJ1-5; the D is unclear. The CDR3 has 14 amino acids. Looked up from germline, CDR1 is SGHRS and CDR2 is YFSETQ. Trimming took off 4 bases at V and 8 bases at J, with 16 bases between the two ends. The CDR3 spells CASSLGPHREPQHF. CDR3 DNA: TGCGCCAGCAGCCTTGGTCCCCACCGGGAGCCCCAGCATTTT.

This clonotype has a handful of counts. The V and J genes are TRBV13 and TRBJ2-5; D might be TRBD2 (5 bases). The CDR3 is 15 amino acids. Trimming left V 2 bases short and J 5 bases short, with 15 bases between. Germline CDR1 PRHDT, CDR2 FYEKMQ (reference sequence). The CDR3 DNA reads TGTGCCAGCAGCTTACGCCCCGGGGAAGGGGAGACCCAGTACTTC. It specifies CASSLRPGEGETQYF. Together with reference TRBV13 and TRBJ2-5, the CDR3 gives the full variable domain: AAGVIQSPRHLIKEKRETATLKCYPIPRHDTVYWYQQGPGQDPQFLISFYEKMQSDKGSIPDRFSAQQFSDYHSELNMSSLELGDSALYFCASSLRPGEGETQYFGPGTRLLVL.

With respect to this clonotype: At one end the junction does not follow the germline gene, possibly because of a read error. This CDR3 reads CASSLLPKETQYF. CDR3 DNA sequence: TGTGCTAGCAGCCTCCTCCCGAAAGAGACCCAGTACTTC. The chain combines TRBV7-7 with TRBJ2-5; no firm D call. The germline V gene encodes CDR1 SSHAT and CDR2 FNYEAQ (reference sequence). The CDR3 extends over 13 amino acids.

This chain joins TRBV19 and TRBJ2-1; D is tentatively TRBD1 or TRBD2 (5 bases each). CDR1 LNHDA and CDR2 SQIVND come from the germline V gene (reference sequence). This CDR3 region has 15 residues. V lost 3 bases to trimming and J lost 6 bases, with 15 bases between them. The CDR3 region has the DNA TGTGCCAGTAGTATCCGGGACCTTATGTCCAATGAGCAGTTCTTC. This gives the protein CASSIRDLMSNEQFF.

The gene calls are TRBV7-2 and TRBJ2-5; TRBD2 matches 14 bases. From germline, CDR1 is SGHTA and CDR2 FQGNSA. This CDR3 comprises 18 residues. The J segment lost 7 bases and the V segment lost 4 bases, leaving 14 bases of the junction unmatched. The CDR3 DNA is TGTGCCAGCAGCTCTGGACTAGCGGGGGGCCTTCCAAGATTGACCCAGTACTTC. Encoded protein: CASSSGLAGGLPRLTQYF.

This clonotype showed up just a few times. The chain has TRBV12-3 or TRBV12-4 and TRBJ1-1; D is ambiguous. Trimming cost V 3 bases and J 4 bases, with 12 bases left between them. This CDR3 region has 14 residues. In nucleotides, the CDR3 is TGTGCCAGCAGTTTTAAGGGTTCGACCACTGAAGCTTTCTTT. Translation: CASSFKGSTTEAFF.

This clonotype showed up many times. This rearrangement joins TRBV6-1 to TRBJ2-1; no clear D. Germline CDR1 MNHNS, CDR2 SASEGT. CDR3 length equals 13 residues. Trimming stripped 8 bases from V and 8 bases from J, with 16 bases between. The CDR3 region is CASSASRYDEQFF. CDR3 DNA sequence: TGTGCCAGCTCGGCCAGCCGTTACGATGAGCAGTTCTTC.

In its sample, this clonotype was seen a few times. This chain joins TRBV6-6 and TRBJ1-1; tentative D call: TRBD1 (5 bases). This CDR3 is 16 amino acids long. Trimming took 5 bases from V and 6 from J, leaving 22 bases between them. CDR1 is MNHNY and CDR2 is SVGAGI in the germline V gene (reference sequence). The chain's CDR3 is CASSRETAKNGAEAFF. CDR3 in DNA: TGTGCCAGCAGTCGGGAGACAGCGAAGAATGGGGCTGAAGCTTTCTTT.

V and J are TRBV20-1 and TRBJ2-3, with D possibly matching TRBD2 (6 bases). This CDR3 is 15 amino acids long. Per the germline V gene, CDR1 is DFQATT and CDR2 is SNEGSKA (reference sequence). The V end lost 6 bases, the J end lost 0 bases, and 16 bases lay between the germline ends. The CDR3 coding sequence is TGCAGTGCGGGCGCGGGGCGGTCAAGCACAGATACGCAGTATTTT. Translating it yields CSAGAGRSSTDTQYF.

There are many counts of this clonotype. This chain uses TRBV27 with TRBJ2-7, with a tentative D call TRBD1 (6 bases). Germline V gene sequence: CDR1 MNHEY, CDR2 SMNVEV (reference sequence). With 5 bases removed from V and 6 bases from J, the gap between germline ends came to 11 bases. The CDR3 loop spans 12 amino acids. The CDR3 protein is CASSKQGSEQYF. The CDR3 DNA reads TGTGCCAGCAGTAAACAGGGTAGCGAGCAGTACTTC.